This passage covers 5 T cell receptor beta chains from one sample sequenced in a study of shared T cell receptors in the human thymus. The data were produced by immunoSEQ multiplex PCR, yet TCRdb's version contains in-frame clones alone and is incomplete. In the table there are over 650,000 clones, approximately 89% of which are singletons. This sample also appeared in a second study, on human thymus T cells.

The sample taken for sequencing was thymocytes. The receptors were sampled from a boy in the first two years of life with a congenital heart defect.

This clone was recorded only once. The CDR3 DNA reads TGCGCCAGCAGCTTAGGAGACAGGGGCCGACAAGAGACCCAGTACTTC. Translated: CASSLGDRGRQETQYF. The chain combines TRBV5-1 with TRBJ2-5; 8 bases match TRBD1. Germline V gene sequence: CDR1 SGHRS, CDR2 YFSETQ. This CDR3 is built from 16 residues. Trimming took 2 bases from V and 2 from J; bases not matched to a gene: 8.

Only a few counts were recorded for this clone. CDR3 amino acids: CASSLGEISSGNTIYF. The CDR3 bases are TGCGCCAGCAGCTTGGGGGAGATCAGCTCTGGAAACACCATATATTTT. This chain uses TRBV5-1 with TRBJ1-3; unclear D gene. Germline loops: CDR1 SGHRS, CDR2 YFSETQ. V lost 0 bases to trimming and J lost 0 bases, with 10 bases between them. The CDR3 totals 16 residues.

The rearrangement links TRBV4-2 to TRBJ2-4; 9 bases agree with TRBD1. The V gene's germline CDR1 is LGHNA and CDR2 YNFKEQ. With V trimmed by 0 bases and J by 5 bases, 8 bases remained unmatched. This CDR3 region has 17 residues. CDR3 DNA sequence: TGTGCCAGCAGCCAAGATTGGAACAGGGGGCGGGAAAACATTCAGTACTTC. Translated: CASSQDWNRGRENIQYF.

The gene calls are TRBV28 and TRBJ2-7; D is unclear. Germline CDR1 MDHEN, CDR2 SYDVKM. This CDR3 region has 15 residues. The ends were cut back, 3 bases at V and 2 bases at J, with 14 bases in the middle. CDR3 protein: CASSFPKRSTYEQYF. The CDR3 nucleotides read TGTGCCAGCAGTTTCCCTAAAAGATCCACCTACGAGCAGTACTTC.

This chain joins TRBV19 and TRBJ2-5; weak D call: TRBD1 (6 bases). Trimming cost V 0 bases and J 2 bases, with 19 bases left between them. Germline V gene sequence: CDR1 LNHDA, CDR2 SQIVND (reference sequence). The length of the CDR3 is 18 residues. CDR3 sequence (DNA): TGTGCCAGTAGTATAGAACCCCCTTGGACAGCCTCGCAAGAGACCCAGTACTTC. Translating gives CASSIEPPWTASQETQYF.